This TCR beta chain emerged from a study of T cells after yellow fever vaccination (dated by TCRdb to about 2019). Some background on the complete study: The SMART-Seq v4 Ultra Low Input RNA kit was used to prepare libraries from fractions with low cell numbers. Bulk TCR alpha and beta repertoires were sequenced longitudinally to track T-cell clones before and after primary and booster YFV17D yellow fever vaccination. The cohort comprised two healthy male donors, one aged 18 to 30 and one aged 30 to 39 years. Blood was collected at multiple timepoints before and after primary and secondary immunization, and bulk PBMC replicates and cell subsets were isolated. Results the study describes overall, beyond this receptor: Compared with the primary T-cell response, the secondary T-cell response was faster but weaker, reaching its peak on day 5 rather than on day 15. Because only two donors were included in the study, the extent to which the findings can be generalized is limited. Most clones expanded after primary vaccination were re-detected after the booster (96% of CD4 and roughly 85% of CD8), suggesting broad memory maintenance. A small share of clonotypes was detected in both CD4 and CD8 compartments, with the overlap likely arising from convergent recombination. Because abundant contaminating clonotypes from the bulk population could be contained in FACS-sorted repertoires, computational filtering was required.

V loses 2 bases, J loses 4 bases, and the germline ends lie 10 bases apart. According to the germline V gene, CDR1 reads SGDLS and CDR2 reads YYNGEE. Inclusive of the bounding cysteine and phenylalanine, the CDR3 is 14 residues long. Just CDR3 DNA is preserved here, 42 bases in frame from base 1. Explained via the paper, the treatment or condition label denotes: live attenuated yellow fever vaccine strain. At every blood-draw timepoint, two biological replicates of bulk PBMCs were collected. PBMCs were isolated from peripheral blood using a standard Ficoll-Paque protocol. TriZol was used to extract RNA from bulk PBMCs, CD4 and CD8 fractions, and dextramer-positive and dextramer-negative fractions. This clonotype was found a few times. Its antigen has not been determined. No base quality information exists; no much larger clone differs at one position. Synthesis of TCR cDNA relied on 5'RACE template switching, a step that introduced a universal primer site along with unique molecular identifiers. Priming of cDNA synthesis was performed from both the TCR alpha and TCR beta constant segments. Library amplification used two PCR steps, and the second PCR step added sample barcodes and sequencing adapters. Sequencing of libraries was done on Illumina HiSeq 2500 (2x100 bp) or NovaSeq (2x150 bp). The authors' pipeline ran thus. MIGEC was used to demultiplex reads and collapse the reads into UMI consensus sequences, and MiXCR was used for V(D)J alignment. Clonotypes responding to the vaccine were identified with edgeR on replicate PBMC samples, with the criteria of FDR below 0.01 and a log2 fold change above 5 up to day 15. Bulk clonotypes were assigned CD4 or CD8 identity according to which sequenced CD4 or CD8 repertoire held them at higher abundance. The raw public data were reprocessed by TCRdb itself: fastp quality trimming at Q25, MiXCR clonotype calling, in-frame beta chains only. Every CDR3 protein is listed once, alongside the most common genes and DNA of its rows. The V and J calls here are based on TCRdb, not the publication. The sample profile shows fewer than 450,000 distinct CDR3 sequences; about 9.9% of them were found once. The ten largest make up 18% of the sample.

The sequencing used PBMCs, collected on the day of the first yellow fever vaccination. The sequence derives from a man aged 18 to 29 who received the YFV17D yellow fever vaccine. The sequence joins TRBV9 to TRBJ1-5; confidence is insufficient to name the D gene. This receptor carries the CDR3 CASSVGTENQPQHF. The DNA sequence is as follows: TGTGCCAGCAGCGTGGGCACAGAGAATCAGCCCCAGCATTTT.